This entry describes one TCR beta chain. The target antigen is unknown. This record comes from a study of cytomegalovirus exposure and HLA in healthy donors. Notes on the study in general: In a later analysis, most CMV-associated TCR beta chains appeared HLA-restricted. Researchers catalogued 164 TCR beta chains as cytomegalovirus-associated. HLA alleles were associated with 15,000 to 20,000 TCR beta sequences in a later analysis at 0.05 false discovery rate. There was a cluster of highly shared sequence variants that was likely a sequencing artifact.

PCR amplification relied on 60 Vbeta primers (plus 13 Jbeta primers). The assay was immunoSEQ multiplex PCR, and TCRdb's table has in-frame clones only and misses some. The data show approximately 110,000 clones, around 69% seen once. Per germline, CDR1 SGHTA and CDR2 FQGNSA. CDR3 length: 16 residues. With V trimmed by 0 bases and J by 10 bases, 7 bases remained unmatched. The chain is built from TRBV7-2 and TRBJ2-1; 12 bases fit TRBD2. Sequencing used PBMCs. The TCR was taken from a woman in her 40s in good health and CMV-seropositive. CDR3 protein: CASSLASSGGAREQFF. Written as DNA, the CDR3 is TGTGCCAGCAGCTTAGCATCTAGCGGGGGGGCAAGAGAGCAGTTCTTC.